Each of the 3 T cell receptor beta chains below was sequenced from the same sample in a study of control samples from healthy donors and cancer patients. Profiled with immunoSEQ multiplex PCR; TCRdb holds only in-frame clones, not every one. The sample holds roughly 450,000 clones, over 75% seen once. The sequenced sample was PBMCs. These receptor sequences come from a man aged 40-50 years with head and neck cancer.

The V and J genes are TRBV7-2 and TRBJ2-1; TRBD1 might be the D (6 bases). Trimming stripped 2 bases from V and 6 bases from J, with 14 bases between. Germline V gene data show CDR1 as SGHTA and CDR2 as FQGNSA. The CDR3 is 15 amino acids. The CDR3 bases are TGTGCCAGCAGCTTAAGACAGGTTGTAACCAATGAGCAGTTCTTC. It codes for CASSLRQVVTNEQFF.

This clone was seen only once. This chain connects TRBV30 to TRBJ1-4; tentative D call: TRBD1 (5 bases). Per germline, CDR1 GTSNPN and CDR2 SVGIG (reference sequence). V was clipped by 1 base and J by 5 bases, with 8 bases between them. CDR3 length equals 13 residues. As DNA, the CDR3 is TGTGCCTGGAGTGGACAGCAAAATGAAAAACTGTTTTTT. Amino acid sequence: CAWSGQQNEKLFF.

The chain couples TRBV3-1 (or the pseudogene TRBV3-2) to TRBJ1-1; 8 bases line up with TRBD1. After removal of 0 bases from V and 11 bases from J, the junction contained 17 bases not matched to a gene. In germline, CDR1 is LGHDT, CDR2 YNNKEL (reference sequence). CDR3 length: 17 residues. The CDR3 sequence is CASSQDLSGGQGFLAFF. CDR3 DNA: TGTGCCAGCAGCCAAGATCTCTCGGGAGGACAGGGCTTCTTGGCTTTCTTT.